These T cell receptor beta chains were read from a single sample in a study of blood T cell repertoires in COVID-19. Assay: immunoSEQ multiplex PCR; the TCRdb copy retains only in-frame clones and omits some. This table has around 260,000 clones, around 90% appearing once. The specimen sequenced was peripheral blood. The source is a woman in her sixties or seventies with COVID-19, enrolled during active disease. CDR3s include the opening cysteine and the closing phenylalanine or tryptophan. The D gene is left open where the match is weak. The size entry is marked missing in some rows and otherwise reads once, few, many or a size class.

j_call: TRBJ2-3
clone_size: NA
v_call: TRBV5-1
d_call: NA
cdr3_nt: TGCGCCAGCAGCTCGGGGGTGGCGGATACGCAGTATTTT
cdr3_aa: CASSSGVADTQYF

j_call: TRBJ2-3
clone_size: NA
v_call: TRBV3-1/TRBV3-2
d_call: NA
cdr3_nt: TGTGCCAGCAGCCAAAGGCGGGCTAGCACAGATACGCAGTATTTT
cdr3_aa: CASSQRRASTDTQYF

j_call: TRBJ2-3
clone_size: NA
v_call: TRBV3-1/TRBV3-2
d_call: TRBD2
cdr3_nt: TGTGCCAGCAGCCAAGATTGGGGTAGCGGGAGCCACACAGATACGCAGTATTTT
cdr3_aa: CASSQDWGSGSHTDTQYF

j_call: TRBJ1-2
clone_size: NA
v_call: TRBV30
d_call: NA
cdr3_nt: TGTGCCTGGGAGGCAGGGGCGGACTATGGCTACACCTTC
cdr3_aa: CAWEAGADYGYTF

j_call: TRBJ1-1
clone_size: NA
v_call: TRBV30
d_call: TRBD1
cdr3_nt: TGTGCCTGGGGGAAAGGGGCGACAGGGGCCACCGCGAGGACTGAAGCTTTCTTT
cdr3_aa: CAWGKGATGATARTEAFF

j_call: TRBJ1-5
clone_size: NA
v_call: TRBV30
d_call: NA
cdr3_nt: TGTGCCTTGCGGGAGTATAGCAATCAGCCCCAGCATTTT
cdr3_aa: CALREYSNQPQHF

j_call: TRBJ1-1
clone_size: NA
v_call: TRBV18
d_call: TRBD1
cdr3_nt: TGTGCCAGCCGGGACAGGGAGTCTGAAGCTTTCTTT
cdr3_aa: CASRDRESEAFF

j_call: TRBJ2-1
clone_size: NA
v_call: TRBV18
d_call: TRBD2
cdr3_nt: TGTGCCAGCTCACCACCGGCTAGCGGAGGTGCCTACAATGAGCAGTTCTTC
cdr3_aa: CASSPPASGGAYNEQFF

j_call: TRBJ2-7
clone_size: NA
v_call: TRBV7-2
d_call: TRBD2
cdr3_nt: TGTGCCAGCAGCTTAAGGGGGACTAGCGGATACTACGAGCAGTACTTC
cdr3_aa: CASSLRGTSGYYEQYF

j_call: TRBJ2-3
clone_size: NA
v_call: TRBV6-2/TRBV6-3
d_call: TRBD1
cdr3_nt: TGTGCCAGCAGCCAGACAGGGACCCCCACAGATACGCAGTATTTT
cdr3_aa: CASSQTGTPTDTQYF

j_call: TRBJ1-5
clone_size: NA
v_call: TRBV28
d_call: NA
cdr3_nt: TGTGCCAGCAGCAACTCAGGGCCCAATCAGCCCCAGCATTTT
cdr3_aa: CASSNSGPNQPQHF

j_call: TRBJ2-1
clone_size: NA
v_call: TRBV5-1
d_call: TRBD2
cdr3_nt: TGCGCCAGCAGCCCAGCTAGCGGGAGGGCCCTCGATGAGCAGTTCTTC
cdr3_aa: CASSPASGRALDEQFF

j_call: TRBJ2-1
clone_size: NA
v_call: TRBV5-1
d_call: NA
cdr3_nt: TGCGCCAGCAGCTTGGGAGCCATGGGCCTACCTACCTACAATGAGCAGTTCTTC
cdr3_aa: CASSLGAMGLPTYNEQFF

j_call: TRBJ2-2
clone_size: NA
v_call: TRBV5-4
d_call: TRBD2
cdr3_nt: TGTGCCAGCAGCATAGGGACTAGCAGGAACACCGGGGAGCTGTTTTTT
cdr3_aa: CASSIGTSRNTGELFF

j_call: TRBJ2-1
clone_size: NA
v_call: TRBV14
d_call: TRBD2
cdr3_nt: TGTGCCAGCAGCCTAGCGGGAGGGGGGTCCTACAATGAGCAGTTCTTC
cdr3_aa: CASSLAGGGSYNEQFF

j_call: TRBJ1-5
clone_size: NA
v_call: TRBV9
d_call: TRBD1
cdr3_nt: TGTGCCAGCAGCGTGCTAGGGGGCGACCAGCCCCAGCATTTT
cdr3_aa: CASSVLGGDQPQHF

j_call: TRBJ1-2
clone_size: once
v_call: TRBV6-1
d_call: NA
cdr3_nt: TGTGCCAGCAGTGAAGAGGCAGGGGCCAGAGGAGGCGGCTACACCTTC
cdr3_aa: CASSEEAGARGGGYTF

j_call: TRBJ2-5
clone_size: NA
v_call: TRBV21-1
d_call: NA
cdr3_nt: TGTGCCAGCAGCAAATGCACGATAGTCCAAGAGACCCAGTACTTC
cdr3_aa: CASSKCTIVQETQYF

j_call: TRBJ2-7
clone_size: NA
v_call: TRBV11-3
d_call: NA
cdr3_nt: TGTGCCAGCAGCTTGGCTCCAAACGAGCAGTACTTC
cdr3_aa: CASSLAPNEQYF

j_call: TRBJ2-1
clone_size: NA
v_call: TRBV3-1/TRBV3-2
d_call: TRBD2
cdr3_nt: TGTGCCAGCAGCCTTCGGACTAGCGGGGAGCAGTTCTTC
cdr3_aa: CASSLRTSGEQFF

j_call: TRBJ1-5
clone_size: NA
v_call: TRBV6-5
d_call: NA
cdr3_nt: TGTGCCAGCAGTCCCCGGGACAAAAATCAGCCCCAGCATTTT
cdr3_aa: CASSPRDKNQPQHF

j_call: TRBJ2-1
clone_size: NA
v_call: TRBV19
d_call: TRBD2
cdr3_nt: TGTGCCAGTAACCAAGGGGGTAGGACTAGCGGGAGGGCCAGTGAGCAGTTCTTC
cdr3_aa: CASNQGGRTSGRASEQFF

j_call: TRBJ2-5
clone_size: few
v_call: TRBV28
d_call: NA
cdr3_nt: TGTGCCAGCAGTTTATTAACAGGGTCCGAGACCCAGTACTTC
cdr3_aa: CASSLLTGSETQYF

j_call: TRBJ2-7
clone_size: NA
v_call: TRBV3-1/TRBV3-2
d_call: NA
cdr3_nt: TGTGCCAGCAGCCCAACCTCTCGAGTCGAGCAGTACTTC
cdr3_aa: CASSPTSRVEQYF

j_call: TRBJ2-3
clone_size: NA
v_call: TRBV7-2
d_call: NA
cdr3_nt: TGTGCCAGCACTCCCAGCCCAGCGGCCAGCACAGATACGCAGTATTTT
cdr3_aa: CASTPSPAASTDTQYF

j_call: TRBJ1-1
clone_size: once
v_call: TRBV9
d_call: TRBD1
cdr3_nt: TGTGCCAGCAGCGTAGCAAGGGACAGCTCATTAGGAGCTTTCTTT
cdr3_aa: CASSVARDSSLGAFF

j_call: TRBJ1-1
clone_size: NA
v_call: TRBV2
d_call: TRBD1
cdr3_nt: TGTGCCAGCAGATACATTGGGACAGGGATCACTGAAGCTTTCTTT
cdr3_aa: CASRYIGTGITEAFF

j_call: TRBJ1-1
clone_size: NA
v_call: TRBV27
d_call: NA
cdr3_nt: TGTGCCAGCAGTTTTGACAGGAACACTGAAGCTTTCTTT
cdr3_aa: CASSFDRNTEAFF

j_call: TRBJ2-5
clone_size: few
v_call: TRBV6-6
d_call: TRBD2
cdr3_nt: TGTGCCAGCCTCCCTAGGACTAGCGGGGAGAGGGAGACCCAGTACTTC
cdr3_aa: CASLPRTSGERETQYF

j_call: TRBJ2-5
clone_size: NA
v_call: TRBV19
d_call: TRBD2
cdr3_nt: TGTGCCAGTAGTATAGGCGGGAGGCTCGCCCAAGAGACCCAGTACTTC
cdr3_aa: CASSIGGRLAQETQYF

j_call: TRBJ1-6
clone_size: NA
v_call: TRBV10-1
d_call: NA
cdr3_nt: TGCGCCAGCAGTGAGAGGTTGGCCAGGGGTTCACCCCTCCACTTT
cdr3_aa: CASSERLARGSPLHF

j_call: TRBJ2-3
clone_size: NA
v_call: TRBV11-3
d_call: TRBD2
cdr3_nt: TGTGCCAGCAGCACGCCTCTAGCGGGAGGGCTGGATACGCAGTATTTT
cdr3_aa: CASSTPLAGGLDTQYF

j_call: TRBJ2-1
clone_size: few
v_call: TRBV28
d_call: TRBD2
cdr3_nt: TGTGCCAGCACCCGGAGAGCGGGAGCTGGCAATGAGCAGTTCTTC
cdr3_aa: CASTRRAGAGNEQFF

j_call: TRBJ2-1
clone_size: NA
v_call: TRBV19
d_call: NA
cdr3_nt: TGTGCCAGTAGTATCCCCCCCAGACAACTGTTCTTC
cdr3_aa: CASSIPPRQLFF

j_call: TRBJ2-1
clone_size: NA
v_call: TRBV20-1
d_call: NA
cdr3_nt: TGCAGTGCTAGTTTTGTGCGACTATCGGTTGTTGAGCAGTTCTTC
cdr3_aa: CSASFVRLSVVEQFF

j_call: TRBJ1-2
clone_size: NA
v_call: TRBV28
d_call: TRBD1
cdr3_nt: TGTGCCAGCAGTGAACCGGGACAGGGGGCGGGAGACTATGGCTACACCTTC
cdr3_aa: CASSEPGQGAGDYGYTF

j_call: TRBJ2-7
clone_size: NA
v_call: TRBV15
d_call: NA
cdr3_nt: TGTGCCACCAGCAGAGATCTCGGCGAGCAGTACTTC
cdr3_aa: CATSRDLGEQYF

j_call: TRBJ2-3
clone_size: once
v_call: TRBV6-5
d_call: TRBD2
cdr3_nt: TGTGCCAGTCGGGGACTAGCCACAGATACGCAGTATTTT
cdr3_aa: CASRGLATDTQYF

j_call: TRBJ1-1
clone_size: NA
v_call: TRBV7-3
d_call: NA
cdr3_nt: TGTGCCAGCAGCCTGACAGGAGGGAACACTGAAGCTTTCTTT
cdr3_aa: CASSLTGGNTEAFF

j_call: TRBJ1-2
clone_size: few
v_call: TRBV28
d_call: NA
cdr3_nt: TGTGCCAGCTCCACATCGAGGTATGGCTACACCTTC
cdr3_aa: CASSTSRYGYTF

j_call: TRBJ2-7
clone_size: NA
v_call: TRBV3-1/TRBV3-2
d_call: NA
cdr3_nt: TGTGCCAGCAGCGAAACAGGTGACCCTCGGTACGAGCAGTACTTC
cdr3_aa: CASSETGDPRYEQYF

j_call: TRBJ2-5
clone_size: NA
v_call: TRBV20-1
d_call: NA
cdr3_nt: TGCAGTGCTAGAATGGAGGAGACCCAGTACTTC
cdr3_aa: CSARMEETQYF

j_call: TRBJ1-1
clone_size: NA
v_call: TRBV7-6
d_call: TRBD1
cdr3_nt: TGTGCCAGCAGCTTTCTAGGACAGGGGGCGATGACTGAAGCTTTCTTT
cdr3_aa: CASSFLGQGAMTEAFF

j_call: TRBJ1-2
clone_size: NA
v_call: TRBV28
d_call: NA
cdr3_nt: TGTGCCAGCAGCCAACTTTATGGCTACACCTTC
cdr3_aa: CASSQLYGYTF

j_call: TRBJ1-5
clone_size: NA
v_call: TRBV18
d_call: TRBD1
cdr3_nt: TGTGCCAGCTCACCTATGGACAGGGGCGGCAATCAGCCCCAGCATTTT
cdr3_aa: CASSPMDRGGNQPQHF

j_call: TRBJ1-6
clone_size: NA
v_call: TRBV2
d_call: NA
cdr3_nt: TGTGCCAGCGAGGGGGGGCCGAATTCACCCCTCCACTTT
cdr3_aa: CASEGGPNSPLHF

j_call: TRBJ1-5
clone_size: NA
v_call: TRBV28
d_call: NA
cdr3_nt: TGTGCCAGCAGTTTAATGGCCAGGGTAGGACAGCCCCAGCATTTT
cdr3_aa: CASSLMARVGQPQHF

j_call: TRBJ2-3
clone_size: NA
v_call: TRBV3-1/TRBV3-2
d_call: TRBD2
cdr3_nt: TGTGCCAGCAGCCAAGACGGGAGGACCACAGATACGCAGTATTTT
cdr3_aa: CASSQDGRTTDTQYF

j_call: TRBJ2-5
clone_size: NA
v_call: TRBV5-6
d_call: TRBD2
cdr3_nt: TGTGCCAGCAGCTTGTATCTACTAGCGGATATCCAAGAGACCCAGTACTTC
cdr3_aa: CASSLYLLADIQETQYF

j_call: TRBJ2-7
clone_size: once
v_call: TRBV6-5
d_call: TRBD2
cdr3_nt: TGTGCCAGCAACGCCCGGGGGGAAGGGGCCTACGAGCAGTACTTC
cdr3_aa: CASNARGEGAYEQYF

j_call: TRBJ2-7
clone_size: NA
v_call: TRBV7-2
d_call: NA
cdr3_nt: TGTGCCAGCAGCTTAGCGAAGGGGGAATACGAGCAGTACTTC
cdr3_aa: CASSLAKGEYEQYF

j_call: TRBJ2-1
clone_size: few
v_call: TRBV30
d_call: TRBD2
cdr3_nt: TGTGCCTGGAGTGCCCCCCTGGGCGGGAGGCTGGATGAGCAGTTCTTC
cdr3_aa: CAWSAPLGGRLDEQFF

j_call: TRBJ2-5
clone_size: NA
v_call: TRBV18
d_call: NA
cdr3_nt: TGTGCCAGCTCCAGAGACAGGTCCCAAGAGACCCAGTACTTC
cdr3_aa: CASSRDRSQETQYF

j_call: TRBJ2-3
clone_size: NA
v_call: TRBV9
d_call: TRBD2
cdr3_nt: TGTGCCAGCAGCGTTATGCCATCTAGCGGTGGCACAGATACGCAGTATTTT
cdr3_aa: CASSVMPSSGGTDTQYF

j_call: TRBJ2-5
clone_size: NA
v_call: TRBV14
d_call: TRBD1
cdr3_nt: TGTGCCAGCAGCCAGGCCAGGGGGCGTCAAGAGACCCAGTACTTC
cdr3_aa: CASSQARGRQETQYF

j_call: TRBJ2-1
clone_size: NA
v_call: TRBV28
d_call: TRBD2
cdr3_nt: TGTGCCAGCAGTTTATTGGCGGGAGCTTACAATGAGCAGTTCTTC
cdr3_aa: CASSLLAGAYNEQFF

j_call: TRBJ1-1
clone_size: NA
v_call: TRBV6-5
d_call: NA
cdr3_nt: TGTGCCAGCAGTTCGACACGCCGGGGGAACACTGAAGCTTTCTTT
cdr3_aa: CASSSTRRGNTEAFF

j_call: TRBJ2-5
clone_size: NA
v_call: TRBV5-4
d_call: NA
cdr3_nt: TGTGCCAGCAGCGATAGTGGCCGGGGTGGCGGGGAGACCCAGTACTTC
cdr3_aa: CASSDSGRGGGETQYF

j_call: TRBJ2-2
clone_size: NA
v_call: TRBV3-1/TRBV3-2
d_call: NA
cdr3_nt: TGTGCCAGCAGCCAAGAACCACTTGAGGGCACCGGGGAGCTGTTTTTT
cdr3_aa: CASSQEPLEGTGELFF